The entry below gives a single T cell receptor (beta chain) sequence along with its context. The sample comes from a study of cytomegalovirus exposure and HLA in healthy donors. PCR primers comprised 60 Vbeta and 13 Jbeta primers. As handled by the study authors: A later analysis tallied about 80 million unique TCR beta chains, 10 million to 12 million of them shared. Only in-frame clones appear in the TCRdb table, and some are missing; sequencing was by immunoSEQ multiplex PCR. V and J calls plus clone size are reproduced from that table; the DNA served to infer D and trimming. The sample records 98,000 or so clones, around 80% being singletons. This sequence originates from a woman in her thirties or forties in good health and CMV-seronegative. The sample consisted of PBMCs.

The CDR3 loop is CASSPLGTDTQYF. Written as DNA, the CDR3 is TGCGCCAGCAGCCCCCTAGGAACAGATACGCAGTATTTT. The chain links TRBV4-3 to TRBJ2-3; D is unresolved. There are 13 residues in the CDR3. V gave up 4 bases and J gave up 3 bases, with 8 bases separating them. Germline V gene sequence: CDR1 LGHNA, CDR2 YSLEER.